Sequencing of this TCR beta chain was carried out in a study of OX40 agonist ivuxolimab in advanced cancers. Study-level background: Ivuxolimab was administered intravenously to patients at 0.01 to 10 mg/kg every 2 weeks. Among those treated, three patients had partial responses, one with hepatocellular carcinoma and two with cutaneous melanoma. Patients were around 83% male with ages roughly 20 to 85, mean 60. General observations from the study: CD8+ T cells averaged more expanded clones than CD4+.

TCRdb's table, derived via immunoSEQ multiplex PCR, lists solely in-frame clones and lacks some. The sample consists of more than 35,000 clones, roughly 80% of them appearing once. A word on this clone: Its target is not known.

Germline-derived CDR1 and CDR2 are LNHDA and SQIVND (reference sequence). V shed 1 base and J shed 7 bases, with 14 bases lying between them. CDR3 length: 14 residues. Sequenced material: CD4+ or CD8+ T cells sorted from blood, taken in a trial of the OX40 agonist ivuxolimab. This sequence originates from an adult with an advanced solid tumor such as melanoma, head and neck, liver or kidney cancer. The V and J genes are TRBV19 and TRBJ2-7, with D unclear. The CDR3 spells CASSIVALSGEQYF. In DNA form, the CDR3 reads TGTGCCAGTAGTATAGTGGCTCTCTCTGGGGAGCAGTACTTC.